One and the same sample provided the 17 T cell receptor beta chains below, sequenced in a study of T cell repertoires in cytomegalovirus infection. No antigen is known for these receptors. TCRdb re-called the reads with MiXCR, one entry per CDR3 protein. The sample includes a few hundred thousand distinct CDR3 sequences, roughly 28% seen only once; the top ten take about 20%. The source material was cultured PBMCs, sampled from culture after CMV antigen stimulation. The receptor set was obtained from a human donor in good health (CMV status not recorded). Some clones in this sample may be carry-over from other donors' samples.

The rearrangement links TRBV27 to TRBJ2-7; no reliable D call. Between the trimmed V and J ends, which lost 2 bases and 1 base, there was a span of 6 bases. CDR3 length: 13 amino acids. Germline V gene data show CDR1 as MNHEY and CDR2 as SMNVEV (reference sequence). This CDR3 reads CASSLHTSYEQYF. CDR3 nucleotides: TGTGCCAGCAGTTTACACACATCCTACGAGCAGTACTTC.

This clonotype has only a few counts. CDR3 nucleotide sequence: TGTGCCACCAGAAAGACAGACTCTGGAAACACCATATATTTT. Residues: CATRKTDSGNTIYF. The chain employs TRBV15 and TRBJ1-3, with a weak D call TRBD1 (5 bases). The CDR3 length is 14 residues. Trimming took off 6 bases at V and 0 bases at J, with 9 bases between the two ends. Per the germline V gene, CDR1 is LNHNV and CDR2 is YYDKDF (reference sequence). The entire variable domain, with the rest obtained from reference TRBV15 and TRBJ1-3, is as follows: DAMVIQNPRYQVTQFGKPVTLSCSQTLNHNVMYWYQQKSSQAPKLLFHYYDKDFNNEADTPDNFQSRRPNTSFCFLDIRSPGLGDTAMYLCATRKTDSGNTIYFGEGSWLTVV.

The DNA for the CDR3 is TGTGCCAGCTCCCCAAGTCGGGGGCCAGGAGAGACCCAGTACTTC. Its translation: CASSPSRGPGETQYF. J is TRBJ2-5 and V is TRBV12-3 or TRBV12-4; possibly TRBD1 or TRBD2 for D (6 bases each). This CDR3 has 15 residues. V was trimmed by 8 bases and J by 4 bases, leaving 20 bases between them.

This clonotype was found many times. The V call is TRBV7-2, the J call TRBJ1-1; the D is unclear. Trimming stripped 6 bases from V and 1 base from J, with 24 bases between. Germline lookup yields CDR1 SGHTA and CDR2 FQGNSA. This CDR3 contains 18 residues. DNA for the CDR3: TGTGCCAGCAGTCCGCCTCTTGGGCAGGCAAATCCGAACACTGAAGCTTTCTTT. Its translation: CASSPPLGQANPNTEAFF.

The sample holds a few counts of this clonotype. This chain uses TRBV6-1 with TRBJ2-2; no definite D call. The length of the CDR3 is 13 residues. Trimming left V 7 bases short and J 6 bases short, with 12 bases between. The germline V gene has CDR1 MNHNS and CDR2 SASEGT. CDR3 DNA: TGTGCCAGCACCCCCCGGCCATCCGGGGAGCTGTTTTTT. This sequence encodes CASTPRPSGELFF.

The rearrangement joins TRBV4-1 to TRBJ2-7; the D gene is possibly TRBD1 (6 bases). V was trimmed by 1 base and J by 6 bases, leaving 16 bases between them. This CDR3 is built from 15 residues. Per the germline V gene, CDR1 is MGHRA and CDR2 is YSYEKL. CDR3: CASSQGLQGFGEQYF. The CDR3 bases are TGCGCCAGCAGCCAAGGTTTACAGGGTTTCGGCGAGCAGTACTTC.

The chain has TRBV28 and TRBJ2-7; D might be TRBD2 (5 bases). V was pared by 6 bases and J by 3 bases, with 12 bases between. Germline V lookup: CDR1 MDHEN, CDR2 SYDVKM. This CDR3 region has 13 residues. CDR3 DNA sequence: TGTGCCAGCAGAACCGCAGAGGGCTACGAGCAGTACTTC. Translation: CASRTAEGYEQYF.

The V call is TRBV6-6, the J call TRBJ2-5, with no clear D. The CDR3 runs 12 residues. Germline CDR1 is MNHNY and CDR2 is SVGAGI (reference sequence). V lost 2 bases and J lost 5, with 6 bases in between. CDR3 nucleotides: TGTGCCAGCAGTTACGTTGAGGAGACCCAGTACTTC. Its protein product is CASSYVEETQYF.

The chain carries TRBV7-6 and TRBJ2-1, with a weak D call TRBD1 (6 bases). The germline CDR1 and CDR2 sequences are SGHVS and FNYEAQ. The germline V and J ends were trimmed by 1 base and 9 bases, with 19 bases remaining between them. CDR3 size: 16 residues. CDR3 in DNA: TGTGCCAGCAGCTTAGTGTGGATGACAGGCTACGGTGAGCAGTTCTTC. Translating gives CASSLVWMTGYGEQFF.

In this sample, this clonotype turned up many times. The chain couples TRBV7-2 to TRBJ1-2; 10 bases are shared with TRBD1. The CDR3 totals 14 residues. The V segment lost 5 bases and the J segment 4 bases; nucleotides outside the gene matches: 4. The germline V gene has CDR1 SGHTA and CDR2 FQGNSA. CDR3 region: CASSRDRGAYGYTF. CDR3 DNA sequence: TGTGCCAGCAGCCGGGACAGGGGCGCCTATGGCTACACCTTC.

At least ten counts were recorded for this clonotype. The chain is built from TRBV11-3 and TRBJ2-3; D gene ambiguous. CDR3 length equals 13 residues. Germline V gene data show CDR1 as SGHNT and CDR2 as YENEEA. Deletions cut 8 bases from V and 8 bases from J, with 17 bases between. The CDR3 sequence: CASSLTTRSTQYF. CDR3 coding DNA: TGTGCCAGCTCCTTAACAACTCGGAGTACGCAGTATTTT.

There are a few counts of this clonotype. This rearrangement joins TRBV12-3 or TRBV12-4 to TRBJ2-5, with D uncertain. V shed 5 bases and J shed 1 base, with 8 bases lying between them. The CDR3 runs 13 residues. For the CDR3, the DNA is TGTGCCAGCAGTCGACAAGCCCAAGAGACCCAGTACTTC. Amino acid sequence: CASSRQAQETQYF.

For the CDR3, the DNA is TGTGCCAGCAGCCAAGAGGACTCAAGCGGGCTCTACGAGCAGTACTTC. Protein product: CASSQEDSSGLYEQYF. The V call is TRBV4-2, the J call TRBJ2-7; the D gene is possibly TRBD2 (6 bases). Deletions cut 0 bases from V and 3 bases from J, with 15 bases between. The CDR3 loop spans 16 amino acids. Germline V gene sequence: CDR1 LGHNA, CDR2 YNFKEQ.

The chain carries TRBV19 and TRBJ2-2; 9 bases match TRBD1. This CDR3 has 15 residues. V trimming: 5 bases; J trimming: 4 bases; junction bases outside the gene matches: 5. Germline V gene lookup returns CDR1 LNHDA and CDR2 SQIVND (reference sequence). This CDR3 reads CASSPQTGGTGELFF. DNA of the CDR3: TGTGCCAGTAGTCCTCAGACAGGGGGCACCGGGGAGCTGTTTTTT.

The table lists this clonotype with a few counts. The chain has TRBV12-3 or TRBV12-4 and TRBJ1-1, with D unresolved. V was shortened by 2 bases and J by 2 bases, with 6 bases between the two germline ends. CDR3 size: 13 residues. The CDR3 DNA reads TGTGCCAGCAGTTTAAAGGCAAACACTGAAGCTTTCTTT. Translated: CASSLKANTEAFF.

This clonotype showed up just a few times. The chain employs TRBV7-3 and TRBJ2-6; D is unclear. The CDR3 has 14 residues. V was trimmed by 5 bases and J by 0 bases, leaving 5 bases between them. The germline CDR1 and CDR2 sequences are SGHTA and FQGTGA. Written as DNA, the CDR3 is TGTGCCAGCAGCCCGCACTCTGGGGCCAACGTCCTGACTTTC. This sequence encodes CASSPHSGANVLTF.

The chain carries TRBV10-3 and TRBJ1-5; D gene ambiguous. Germline CDR1 reads ENHRY; CDR2 reads SYGVKD. This CDR3 is 13 amino acids long. Trimming cost V 6 bases and J 0 bases, with 6 bases left between them. The CDR3 nucleotides read TGTGCCATCAGACAGAGTAGCAATCAGCCCCAGCATTTT. Translating gives CAIRQSSNQPQHF.